This TCR beta chain was profiled in a study of response to subunit inactivated influenza vaccine. This clonotype was counted a few times. What it binds is not known. TCRdb independently ran MiXCR on the RT-PCR reads; one entry per CDR3 protein. Seen here are 750,000 to 850,000 distinct CDR3 sequences, about a fifth observed once, and the top ten hold approximately 11%. Looked up from germline, CDR1 is MNHNS and CDR2 is SASEGT. V shed 6 bases and J 0 bases; nucleotides not matched to a gene: 4. The CDR3 spans 15 residues. Regarding the study as a whole: The authors put forward the suggestion that each seasonal influenza vaccination may bring in only a limited number of new T cells.

This TCR came from a man between 45 and 60 years old who received an inactivated influenza vaccine. This chain connects TRBV6-1 to TRBJ2-7, with TRBD2 matching over 11 bases. The specimen was PBMCs from blood, collected about 5 days after vaccination. This CDR3 reads CASRPTSGSSYEQYF. CDR3 bases: TGTGCCAGCAGACCCACTAGCGGGAGCTCCTACGAGCAGTACTTC.